This T cell receptor (beta chain) was retrieved from a study of blood T cell repertoires in COVID-19. Study-level background: The United States, Italy and Spain supplied acute and convalescent COVID-19 samples.

This CDR3 region has 13 residues. Germline V CDR1 and CDR2: MNHEY, SVGAGI. V shed 2 bases and J 9 bases; nucleotides not matched to a gene: 5. The protocol was immunoSEQ multiplex PCR, while the TCRdb copy is restricted to in-frame clones and leaves out a portion. The sample contains around 180,000 clones, roughly three quarters of which appear only once. The source of this sequence is a woman of 80 years or more with COVID-19, enrolled during active disease. What was sequenced was peripheral blood. The V gene is TRBV6-5, the J gene TRBJ1-2; the match to TRBD1 covers 8 bases. CDR3 loop: CASSYVTGESYTF. As DNA, the CDR3 is TGTGCCAGCAGTTACGTGACAGGGGAGAGCTACACCTTC.